The 29 T cell receptor beta chains in this list originate from one sample, sequenced in a study of somatic mutations in cytotoxic T cells in rheumatoid arthritis. Sequenced by immunoSEQ multiplex PCR; TCRdb stores in-frame clones only, minus some. The sample holds over a thousand clones; approximately 80% are singletons and the top ten take 14%. The sequenced material came from CD8+ T cells sorted from blood. The receptor set was obtained from an adult with rheumatoid arthritis.

The chain employs TRBV14 and TRBJ2-1; TRBD2 matches at 11 bases. The CDR3 sequence is 15 residues long. V was pared by 3 bases and J by 5 bases, with 3 bases of the junction left unmatched. Germline CDR1 SGHDN, CDR2 FVKESK. The CDR3 here is CASSHLGLADNEQFF. Here the CDR3 DNA reads TGTGCCAGCAGCCATCTGGGACTAGCGGACAATGAGCAGTTCTTC.

In this sample, this clone turned up once. J is TRBJ2-3 and V is TRBV27; 9 bases are shared with TRBD2. From germline, CDR1 is MNHEY and CDR2 SMNVEV (reference sequence). The ends lost 3 bases at V and 4 bases at J; junction bases unmatched: 5. The CDR3 extends over 15 amino acids. CDR3 in amino acids: CASSFGTSNADTQYF. CDR3 in DNA: TGTGCCAGCAGTTTCGGGACTAGCAACGCAGATACGCAGTATTTT.

The J gene is TRBJ2-7, the V gene TRBV18; D not certain. V was pared by 2 bases and J by 2 bases, with 13 bases between. CDR1 KGHSH and CDR2 LQKENI come from the germline V gene. This CDR3 has 15 residues. Written as DNA, the CDR3 is TGTGCCAGCTCACCATCCGTCCCGAGACCCTACGAGCAGTACTTC. Translated, it gives CASSPSVPRPYEQYF.

The V and J genes are TRBV6-6 and TRBJ1-1, with a possible D match to TRBD1 (6 bases). Germline V CDR1 and CDR2: MNHNY, SVGAGI (reference sequence). The germline V and J ends were trimmed by 5 bases and 3 bases, with 10 bases remaining between them. This CDR3 has 13 amino acids. In DNA form, the CDR3 reads TGTGCCAGCAGTGCAGGGGATTACACTGAAGCTTTCTTT. It codes for CASSAGDYTEAFF.

The chain recombines TRBV4-3 with TRBJ2-1; D ambiguous. The germline V gene has CDR1 LGHNA and CDR2 YSLEER. Trimming pared 0 bases from V and 4 bases from J, leaving 7 bases between. The CDR3 runs to 14 residues. Written as DNA, the CDR3 is TGCGCCAGCAGCCAAGATACCGGTTACAATGAGCAGTTCTTC. This sequence encodes CASSQDTGYNEQFF.

Here the CDR3 reads CASSKLNTGELFF. DNA for the CDR3: TGTGCCAGCAGCAAACTAAACACCGGGGAGCTGTTTTTT. The V call is TRBV21-1, the J call TRBJ2-2; TRBD2, the D gene given by the table, was not confirmed from the DNA. TRBV21-1 is flagged as a pseudogene. This CDR3 has 13 amino acids.

The chain uses TRBV9 and TRBJ2-1; TRBD2 agrees at 7 bases. This CDR3 contains 16 residues. CDR1 is SGDLS, CDR2 YYNGEE, per germline. The trim removed 2 bases at V and 0 bases at J, leaving 5 bases unmatched. CDR3 amino acids: CASSVPSGGSYNEQFF. The CDR3 coding sequence is TGTGCCAGCAGCGTCCCTAGCGGAGGCTCCTACAATGAGCAGTTCTTC.

This clone has just a few counts. The chain couples TRBV6-1 to TRBJ1-3; D uncertain. From germline, CDR1 is MNHNS and CDR2 SASEGT. This CDR3 comprises 14 residues. V was pared by 6 bases and J by 5 bases, with 14 bases between. CDR3 DNA: TGTGCCAGCAGAGATACCGGGCTCAGAAACACCATATATTTT. Translated, it gives CASRDTGLRNTIYF.

This rearrangement joins TRBV15 to TRBJ2-1, with TRBD2 matching 11 bases. There are 18 residues in the CDR3. Germline values: CDR1 LNHNV, CDR2 YYDKDF (reference sequence). V trimming: 5 bases; J trimming: 0 bases; junction bases outside the gene matches: 9. Here the CDR3 DNA reads TGTGCCACCAGCGAACTAGCGGGGGACCTACACTCCTACAATGAGCAGTTCTTC. It yields the protein CATSELAGDLHSYNEQFF.

CDR3 sequence: CATSTDVYGNTIYF. CDR3 DNA: TGTGCCACCAGCACAGATGTTTATGGAAACACCATATATTTT. V and J are TRBV15 and TRBJ1-3; D remains unclear. V lost 4 bases and J lost 3, with 10 bases in between. CDR1 and CDR2 from the germline V gene are LNHNV and YYDKDF (reference sequence). CDR3 size: 14 residues.

This chain joins TRBV9 and TRBJ2-7; D is perhaps TRBD1 or TRBD2 (5 bases each). Trimming shortened V by 0 bases and J by 3 bases, and 13 bases separated the two germline ends. This CDR3 is built from 15 residues. In germline, CDR1 is SGDLS, CDR2 YYNGEE. The CDR3 nucleotides read TGTGCCAGCAGCGTAGGGGGCGGGCCCATCTACGAGCAGTACTTC. This sequence encodes CASSVGGGPIYEQYF.

The J gene is TRBJ2-1, the V gene TRBV5-4; 8 positions match TRBD2. The V gene end was trimmed by 4 bases and the J gene end by 4 bases; junction bases not matched to a gene: 13. Germline CDR1 reads SGHNT; CDR2 reads YYREEE (reference sequence). CDR3 length: 17 residues. Here the CDR3 reads CASSTLRAGGPYNEQFF. The DNA for the CDR3 is TGTGCCAGCAGCACACTCCGGGCGGGGGGTCCGTACAATGAGCAGTTCTTC.

V is TRBV5-1 and J is TRBJ2-7; D possibly matches TRBD1 or TRBD2 (6 bases each). Per the germline V gene, CDR1 is SGHRS and CDR2 is YFSETQ. V shed 4 bases and J shed 4 bases, with 18 bases lying between them. The CDR3 runs 15 residues. CDR3 amino acids: CASSPWSGGSYEQYF. The DNA for the CDR3 is TGCGCCAGCAGCCCGTGGTCCGGGGGCAGTTACGAGCAGTACTTC.

The chain couples TRBV29-1 to TRBJ2-1; 7 bases match TRBD1. V was pared by 6 bases and J by 6 bases, with 8 bases of the junction left unmatched. In germline, CDR1 is SQVTM, CDR2 ANQGSEA. The CDR3 extends over 13 amino acids. Here the CDR3 DNA reads TGCAGCGTCCACGGACAGGTTGGCAATGAGCAGTTCTTC. It yields the protein CSVHGQVGNEQFF.

DNA of the CDR3: TGTGCCAGTAGGCCGTTAGGGACTAGCGGACAAGAGACCCAGTACTTC. Residues: CASRPLGTSGQETQYF. V and J are TRBV19 and TRBJ2-5; 11 nucleotides align to TRBD2. CDR1 and CDR2 (germline): LNHDA, SQIVND (reference sequence). The CDR3 runs to 16 residues. The junction had 8 bases not matched to a gene; V was cut back by 6 bases and J by 2 bases.

The chain carries TRBV11-1 and TRBJ1-5, with D possibly being TRBD1 (6 bases). V lost 5 bases, J lost 3 bases, and 11 bases lay in between. The CDR3 has 14 amino acids. Germline V gene lookup returns CDR1 SGHAT and CDR2 FQDESV (reference sequence). The CDR3 bases are TGTGCCAGCAGCCAGGACAGCACCAATCAGCCCCAGCATTTT. It specifies CASSQDSTNQPQHF. The full variable domain, completed using reference TRBV11-1 and TRBJ1-5, is EAEVAQSPRYKITEKSQAVAFWCDPISGHATLYWYRQILGQGPELLVQFQDESVVDDSQLPKDRFSAERLKGVDSTLKIQPAELGDSAMYLCASSQDSTNQPQHFGDGTRLSIL.

Of note for this clone: Distinct nucleotide sequences in the sample also encode this CDR3. The V gene is TRBV7-9, the J gene TRBJ2-2; D unresolved. The V and J ends lost 2 bases and 0 bases respectively, with 4 bases between them. The CDR3 length is 14 residues. Germline CDR1 reads SEHNR; CDR2 reads FQNEAQ (reference sequence). The DNA of the CDR3 is TGTGCCAGCAGCTTAAACCCGAACACCGGGGAGCTGTTTTTT. It encodes CASSLNPNTGELFF.

J is TRBJ1-4 and V is TRBV4-1; 9 bases agree with TRBD1. The V and J ends lost 6 bases and 5 bases, in that order; junction bases with no gene match: 4. CDR1 is MGHRA, CDR2 YSYEKL, per germline. The CDR3 consists of 14 residues. Here the CDR3 reads CASRIGTGNEKLFF. CDR3 coding DNA: TGCGCCAGCAGGATCGGGACAGGGAATGAAAAACTGTTTTTT.

The chain carries TRBV7-9 and TRBJ2-3; D gene uncertain. The ends were cut back, 7 bases at V and 4 bases at J, with 6 bases in the middle. Germline lookup yields CDR1 SEHNR and CDR2 FQNEAQ (reference sequence). CDR3 length equals 11 residues. CDR3 bases: TGTGCCAGCACTACGTCAGATACGCAGTATTTT. It yields the protein CASTTSDTQYF.

This clone is termed large. The chain couples TRBV6-6 to TRBJ2-7; D is unclear. Germline values: CDR1 MNHNY, CDR2 SVGAGI (reference sequence). The CDR3 is made up of 13 amino acids. V gave up 6 bases and J gave up 2 bases, with 11 bases separating them. In DNA form, the CDR3 reads TGTGCCAGCAGGGCTCGGAAGGCCTACGAGCAGTACTTC. Translation gives CASRARKAYEQYF.

This clone was detected a few times. CDR3 amino acids: CASSFPDGFYEQYF. For the CDR3, the DNA is TGTGCCAGCAGCTTCCCCGATGGGTTCTACGAGCAGTACTTC. The chain has TRBV5-6 and TRBJ2-7; D ambiguous. The CDR3 has 14 residues. The V end lost 2 bases, the J end lost 3 bases, and 12 bases lay between the germline ends. Germline assignment: CDR1 SGHDT and CDR2 YYEEEE.

V and J are TRBV19 and TRBJ1-2; maybe TRBD1 (5 bases). Germline CDR1 and CDR2: LNHDA and SQIVND (reference sequence). V was pared by 0 bases and J by 3 bases, with 8 bases between. The CDR3 extends over 14 amino acids. In DNA, the CDR3 is TGTGCCAGTAGTATAGATGCGGGGGACTATGGCTACACCTTC. This encodes CASSIDAGDYGYTF.

This chain uses TRBV5-1 with TRBJ1-1; D not resolved. Germline CDR1 SGHRS, CDR2 YFSETQ. CDR3 size: 13 residues. V lost 4 bases and J 2 bases, leaving 9 bases between the germline ends. This CDR3 reads CASSPIVNTEAFF. Here the CDR3 DNA reads TGCGCCAGCAGCCCCATCGTCAACACTGAAGCTTTCTTT.

The V and J genes are TRBV4-1 and TRBJ2-1; TRBD2 matches at 10 bases. Looked up from germline, CDR1 is MGHRA and CDR2 is YSYEKL. This CDR3 contains 15 residues. Trimming took 5 bases from V and 3 from J; bases not matched to a gene: 4. The CDR3 reads CASSSRTSGYNEQFF. The CDR3 region has the DNA TGCGCCAGCAGCAGCAGGACTAGCGGCTACAATGAGCAGTTCTTC.

J is TRBJ2-7 and V is TRBV30; D is unclear. Germline V CDR1 and CDR2: GTSNPN, SVGIG (reference sequence). Deletions cut 0 bases from V and 0 bases from J, with 6 bases between. CDR3 length equals 13 residues. Here the CDR3 DNA reads TGTGCCTGGAGTGTACGTAGCTCCTACGAGCAGTACTTC. It codes for CAWSVRSSYEQYF. The full variable domain, with the rest looked up from reference TRBV30 and TRBJ2-7, is SQTIHQWPATLVQPVGSPLSLECTVEGTSNPNLYWYRQAAGRGLQLLFYSVGIGQISSEVPQNLSASRPQDRQFILSSKKLLLSDSGFYLCAWSVRSSYEQYFGPGTRLTVT.

The chain carries TRBV6-5 and TRBJ1-1, with 8 bases fitting TRBD1. Trimming at V came to 7 bases and at J to 3 bases, leaving 10 bases not matched to a gene. Germline CDR1 is MNHEY and CDR2 is SVGAGI. The CDR3 consists of 15 residues. The CDR3 DNA follows: TGTGCCAGCACCAGGACAGGGATTGGAGACACTGAAGCTTTCTTT. This encodes CASTRTGIGDTEAFF.

V usage is TRBV6-4 and J usage is TRBJ2-3; no reliable D call. This CDR3 is 13 amino acids long. Germline assignment: CDR1 MRHNA and CDR2 SNTAGT. Trimming took off 3 bases at V and 2 bases at J, with 6 bases between the two ends. The chain's CDR3 is CASSEGLTDTQYF. The CDR3 nucleotides are TGTGCCAGCAGTGAAGGCCTCACAGATACGCAGTATTTT.

The chain uses TRBV18 and TRBJ2-7, with a weak D call TRBD1 (5 bases). The CDR3 extends over 14 amino acids. V lost 0 bases and J 3 bases, leaving 9 bases between the germline ends. The germline gives CDR1 KGHSH, CDR2 LQKENI. Here the CDR3 reads CASSPPGQDYEQYF. CDR3 nucleotides: TGTGCCAGCTCACCACCGGGGCAGGACTACGAGCAGTACTTC.

The chain uses TRBV5-1 and TRBJ2-7; 7 nucleotides line up with TRBD2. The CDR3 loop spans 13 amino acids. Germline CDR1 SGHRS, CDR2 YFSETQ. Trimming took 3 bases from V and 2 from J; bases not matched to a gene: 2. In nucleotides, the CDR3 is TGCGCCAGCAGCTATACTAGCGCCTACGAGCAGTACTTC. Translated: CASSYTSAYEQYF.